A single sample gave rise to the 16 T cell receptor beta chains below, sequenced in a study of regulatory T cells in long-lasting Graves disease. Relying on iRepertoire HTBI primers and Arm-PCR of CDR3 regions, the team built TCR beta libraries. Each CDR3 protein is one row after TCRdb ran MiXCR on the multiplex PCR reads. The profile covers roughly 500,000 distinct CDR3 sequences, with 14% appearing a single time and 17% taken by the ten largest. Time point in this sample: newly diagnosed GD, antithyroid drugs for less than 3 months. The authors made the TCR library using RNA they extracted from PBMCs. These data also formed part of another study, on T cells in Graves' hyperthyroidism and ophthalmopathy.

Sequencing was performed on peripheral blood mononuclear cells (PBMCs), taken at new diagnosis, from a patient treated with antithyroid drugs. The receptors were gathered from a woman aged 50 to 60 with Graves disease.

The chain carries TRBV9 and TRBJ2-1, with 15 bases lining up with TRBD2. The end of the DNA aligns better with TRBJ2-5, so the J call may be wrong. Germline-derived CDR1 and CDR2 are SGDLS and YYNGEE. CDR3 length equals 18 residues. CDR3 nucleotides: TGTGCCAGCAGCGTAGGAGGACTAGCGGGAGGGATCCAAGAGACCCAGTACTTC. This codes for CASSVGGLAGGIQETQYF.

This clonotype was counted many times. The rearrangement joins TRBV6-2 or TRBV6-3 to TRBJ2-3; maybe TRBD2 (6 bases). This CDR3 is 15 amino acids long. CDR1 is MNHEY and CDR2 is SVGEGT in the germline V gene. The V end was cut by 4 bases, the J end by 3 bases, with 14 bases between. The CDR3 reads CASSWRGPVTDTQYF. For the CDR3, the DNA is TGTGCCAGCAGTTGGCGGGGACCAGTGACAGATACGCAGTATTTT.

This clonotype was recorded many times. The chain combines TRBV2 with TRBJ2-1; maybe TRBD1 (7 bases). V lost 3 bases, J lost 4 bases, and 10 bases lay in between. The CDR3 contains 14 residues. Germline V lookup: CDR1 SNHLY, CDR2 FYNNEI. CDR3 sequence (DNA): TGTGCCAGCAGTGAGCAGGGGGGATACAATGAGCAGTTCTTC. Translating gives CASSEQGGYNEQFF.

The chain links TRBV5-1 to TRBJ2-1; D remains ambiguous. Trimming removed 3 bases from V and 6 bases from J, with 16 bases in between. Germline-derived CDR1 and CDR2 are SGHRS and YFSETQ. This CDR3 contains 15 residues. CDR3 region: CASSSTWTAPNEQFF. CDR3 nucleotide sequence: TGCGCCAGCAGCTCCACGTGGACCGCTCCCAATGAGCAGTTCTTC.

Many counts were recorded for this clonotype. The chain carries TRBV6-2 or TRBV6-3 and TRBJ2-5; maybe TRBD2 (5 bases). There are 14 residues in the CDR3. Trimming left V 0 bases short and J 4 bases short, with 9 bases between. CDR1 is MNHEY and CDR2 is SVGEGT in the germline V gene. As DNA, the CDR3 is TGTGCCAGCAGTTACTCTACTAGTTCAGAGACCCAGTACTTC. Translation: CASSYSTSSETQYF.

The sample holds many counts of this clonotype. This rearrangement joins TRBV3-1 to TRBJ1-1; 9 nucleotides agree with TRBD1. The CDR3 has 13 amino acids. Germline V lookup: CDR1 LGHDT, CDR2 YNNKEL (reference sequence). V was clipped by 3 bases and J by 11 bases; unmatched bases: 7. The CDR3 sequence: CASSHGQGIVAFF. For the CDR3, the DNA is TGTGCCAGCAGCCACGGACAGGGGATTGTCGCTTTCTTT.

A word on this clonotype: This clone may be a read error of a much larger clone one base away. This chain links TRBV18 with TRBJ2-5, with 9 bases fitting TRBD1. Germline values: CDR1 KGHSH, CDR2 LQKENI. The CDR3 sequence is 14 residues long. CDR3 nucleotides: TGTGCCAGCTCACCCCGGACAGGGGAAGAGGCCCAGTACTTC. Translation gives CASSPRTGEEAQYF.

The chain uses TRBV28 and TRBJ2-1; D uncertain. The V end lost 8 bases, the J end lost 9 bases, and 11 bases lay between the germline ends. The CDR3 runs to 11 residues. Germline loops: CDR1 MDHEN, CDR2 SYDVKM. For the CDR3, the DNA is TGTGCCAGCGCAGCTAGAGCTGAGCAGTTCTTC. Translation: CASAARAEQFF.

This clonotype was recorded at least ten times. V gene TRBV2 combines with J gene TRBJ1-4, with D unclear. This CDR3 has 15 residues. Germline CDR1 SNHLY, CDR2 FYNNEI. V was cut by 7 bases and J by 3 bases, with 15 bases left in between. This CDR3 is CASTGDRPANEKLFF. The CDR3 region has the DNA TGTGCCAGCACCGGGGATCGGCCAGCTAATGAAAAACTGTTTTTT.

This clonotype showed up many times. The junction shows a germline mismatch at one end, possibly a read error. The chain has TRBV5-1 and TRBJ2-3; 11 nucleotides line up with TRBD2. The CDR3 consists of 15 residues. Germline CDR1 and CDR2: SGHRS and YFSETQ. The CDR3 DNA sequence: TGTGCCAGCAGCTTAGCGGGAGGGAGCACAGATACGCAGTATTTT. It translates to CASSLAGGSTDTQYF.

This sequence joins TRBV25-1 and TRBJ1-4, with D possibly being TRBD1 (6 bases). Germline CDR1 is MGHDK and CDR2 is SYGVNS. V lost 7 bases to trimming and J lost 7 bases, with 13 bases between them. The CDR3 has 13 residues. The CDR3 loop reads CASNGGGGEKLFF. The CDR3 bases are TGTGCCAGCAATGGGGGCGGTGGTGAAAAACTGTTTTTT.

This clonotype was seen only a few times. The chain has TRBV19 and TRBJ2-2; TRBD2 matches 11 bases. V was clipped by 3 bases and J by 2 bases; unmatched bases: 8. The CDR3 is 18 residues long. Germline loops: CDR1 LNHDA, CDR2 SQIVND (reference sequence). The CDR3 region is CASSILSGRGFNTGELFF. CDR3 in DNA: TGTGCCAGTAGTATCCTTAGCGGGAGGGGCTTCAACACCGGGGAGCTGTTTTTT. The whole variable domain, filled in from reference TRBV19 and TRBJ2-2, reads DGGITQSPKYLFRKEGQNVTLSCEQNLNHDAMYWYRQDPGQGLRLIYYSQIVNDFQKGDIAEGYSVSREKKESFPLTVTSAQKNPTAFYLCASSILSGRGFNTGELFFGEGSRLTVL.

This clonotype was detected a few times. The chain uses TRBV14 and TRBJ1-1; D call uncertain. CDR1 and CDR2 (germline): SGHDN, FVKESK. The V end was cut by 2 bases, the J end by 0 bases, with 10 bases between. This CDR3 region has 15 residues. The CDR3 bases are TGTGCCAGCAGCCAAAGACATAGTTTGAACACTGAAGCTTTCTTT. Encoded protein: CASSQRHSLNTEAFF.

This clonotype was counted between two and nine times. V and J are TRBV6-2 or TRBV6-3 and TRBJ2-5; 11 bases align to TRBD1. J lost 6 bases, V lost 7 bases, and 7 bases had no gene match. The CDR3 totals 14 residues. Germline-derived CDR1 and CDR2 are MNHEY and SVGEGT. The CDR3 is CASTGDRGRKTQYF. CDR3 bases: TGTGCCAGCACCGGGGACAGGGGGAGGAAGACCCAGTACTTC.

This clonotype has just a few counts. This chain joins TRBV9 and TRBJ1-6; a possible D gene is TRBD1 (6 bases). This CDR3 is built from 14 residues. V lost 4 bases, J lost 8 bases, and 13 bases lay in between. The germline CDR1 and CDR2 sequences are SGDLS and YYNGEE. CDR3: CASSPQGQYSPLHF. In nucleotides, the CDR3 is TGTGCCAGCAGCCCCCAAGGACAGTATTCACCCCTCCACTTT.

This clonotype was found many times. The chain couples TRBV7-2 to TRBJ2-2, with a possible D match to TRBD2 (7 bases). Trimming pared 6 bases from V and 6 bases from J, leaving 17 bases between. CDR3 length equals 15 residues. In germline, CDR1 is SGHTA, CDR2 FQGNSA. CDR3 residues: CASRRGLAVAGELFF. Here the CDR3 DNA reads TGTGCCAGCAGGCGGGGGCTAGCCGTGGCCGGGGAGCTGTTTTTT.